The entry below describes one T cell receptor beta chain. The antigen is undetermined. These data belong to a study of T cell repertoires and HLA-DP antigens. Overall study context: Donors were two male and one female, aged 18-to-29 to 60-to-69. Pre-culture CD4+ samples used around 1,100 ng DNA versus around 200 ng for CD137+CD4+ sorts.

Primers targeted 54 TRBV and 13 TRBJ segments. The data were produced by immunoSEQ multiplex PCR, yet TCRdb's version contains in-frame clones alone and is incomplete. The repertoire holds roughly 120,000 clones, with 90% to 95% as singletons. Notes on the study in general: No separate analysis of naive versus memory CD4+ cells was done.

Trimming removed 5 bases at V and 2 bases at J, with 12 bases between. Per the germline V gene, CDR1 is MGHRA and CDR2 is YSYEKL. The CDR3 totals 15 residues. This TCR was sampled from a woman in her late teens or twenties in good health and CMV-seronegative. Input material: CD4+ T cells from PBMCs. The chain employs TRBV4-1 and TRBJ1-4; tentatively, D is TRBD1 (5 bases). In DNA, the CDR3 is TGCGCCAGCAGCGAACCAGGGAAGACTAATGAAAAACTGTTTTTT. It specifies CASSEPGKTNEKLFF.